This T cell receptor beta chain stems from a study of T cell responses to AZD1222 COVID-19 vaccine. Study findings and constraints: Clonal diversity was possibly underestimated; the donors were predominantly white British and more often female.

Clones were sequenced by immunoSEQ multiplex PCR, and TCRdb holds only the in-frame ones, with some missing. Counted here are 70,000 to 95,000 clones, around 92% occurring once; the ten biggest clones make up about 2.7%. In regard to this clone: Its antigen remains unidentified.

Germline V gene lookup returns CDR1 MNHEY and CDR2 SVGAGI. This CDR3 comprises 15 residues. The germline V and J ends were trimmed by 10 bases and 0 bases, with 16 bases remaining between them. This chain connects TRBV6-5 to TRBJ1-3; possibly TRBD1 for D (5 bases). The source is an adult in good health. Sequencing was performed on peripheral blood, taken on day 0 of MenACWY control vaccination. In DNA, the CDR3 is TGTGCCACAACCGGGACTTACAGCTCTGGAAACACCATATATTTT. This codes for CATTGTYSSGNTIYF.